These 25 T cell receptor beta chains were sequenced from one sample in a study of cytomegalovirus exposure and HLA in healthy donors. Primers for the PCR totalled 60 Vbeta and 13 Jbeta. Libraries were prepared by immunoSEQ multiplex PCR; TCRdb keeps only in-frame clonotypes and omits some of them. The table lists some 250,000 clones, about 81% of them singletons. Sequenced material: PBMCs. These receptor sequences come from a woman between 40 and 50 years old in good health and CMV-seropositive.

The rearrangement links TRBV6-1 to TRBJ2-1; 9 bases map to TRBD1. The germline gives CDR1 MNHNS, CDR2 SASEGT. V lost 8 bases and J lost 4; bases outside the gene matches: 3. The CDR3 loop spans 13 amino acids. The DNA for the CDR3 is TGTGCCAGCCAAGGACAGGGGTACAATGAGCAGTTCTTC. This translates into CASQGQGYNEQFF.

A few counts support this clone. The genes are TRBV5-1 and TRBJ2-3; 10 positions match TRBD2. The germline V gene has CDR1 SGHRS and CDR2 YFSETQ. This CDR3 is built from 17 residues. J lost 5 bases, V lost 4 bases, and 13 bases had no gene match. The CDR3: CASSPQRGGRGGDTQYF. The CDR3 coding sequence is TGCGCCAGCAGCCCTCAGCGGGGGGGCCGGGGCGGAGATACGCAGTATTTT.

The V call is TRBV5-1, the J call TRBJ1-4; tentatively, D is TRBD1 (6 bases). Trimming shortened V by 4 bases and J by 7 bases, and 14 bases separated the two germline ends. Germline loops: CDR1 SGHRS, CDR2 YFSETQ. CDR3 length: 14 amino acids. CDR3 DNA sequence: TGCGCCAGCAGCCCGACAGGCATCGTTGAAAAACTGTTTTTT. Translating gives CASSPTGIVEKLFF.

The chain links TRBV25-1 to TRBJ2-1; 11 positions agree with TRBD2. V dropped 3 bases and J dropped 8; count of bases not matched to a gene: 6. The CDR3 consists of 15 residues. Germline CDR1 is MGHDK and CDR2 is SYGVNS. Written as DNA, the CDR3 is TGTGCCAGCAGTGAGCCTAGCGGGGGGAGCGATGAGCAGTTCTTC. Its translation: CASSEPSGGSDEQFF.

The chain uses TRBV2 and TRBJ2-2; the match to TRBD2 covers 7 bases. CDR3 length equals 15 residues. V dropped 3 bases and J dropped 0; count of bases not matched to a gene: 1. Germline lookup yields CDR1 SNHLY and CDR2 FYNNEI. The CDR3 loop is CASSESGTNTGELFF. The CDR3 DNA follows: TGTGCCAGCAGTGAGAGCGGGACGAACACCGGGGAGCTGTTTTTT.

The chain recombines TRBV13 with TRBJ2-7; tentatively, D is TRBD1 (6 bases). CDR1 is PRHDT, CDR2 FYEKMQ, per germline (reference sequence). Trimming cost V 0 bases and J 0 bases, with 15 bases left between them. CDR3 length: 17 amino acids. The CDR3 DNA follows: TGTGCCAGCAGCTTAGGCCGAGGGACACCCAGCTCCTACGAGCAGTACTTC. Translated, it gives CASSLGRGTPSSYEQYF.

About this clone itself: Other DNA sequences from this sample encode an identical CDR3 as well. The V call is TRBV7-2, the J call TRBJ1-6; 12 nucleotides match TRBD1. With V trimmed by 3 bases and J by 10 bases, 7 bases remained unmatched. CDR3 length: 16 amino acids. The germline V gene has CDR1 SGHTA and CDR2 FQGNSA. CDR3 in amino acids: CASSFLGQGAMSPLHF. CDR3 nucleotides: TGTGCCAGCAGCTTCCTGGGACAGGGGGCTATGTCACCCCTCCACTTT.

The chain combines TRBV28 with TRBJ2-5, with D perhaps TRBD2 (5 bases). CDR1 MDHEN and CDR2 SYDVKM come from the germline V gene. The CDR3 spans 14 residues. With 5 bases removed from V and 5 bases from J, the gap between germline ends came to 15 bases. Here the CDR3 reads CASSQTGIGETQYF. In DNA form, the CDR3 reads TGTGCCAGCAGTCAGACGGGGATCGGGGAGACCCAGTACTTC.

The chain employs TRBV7-9 and TRBJ1-1; 8 positions match TRBD1. Trimming took 0 bases from V and 3 from J; bases not matched to a gene: 3. CDR1 is SEHNR and CDR2 is FQNEAQ in the germline V gene (reference sequence). This CDR3 contains 15 residues. In nucleotides, the CDR3 is TGTGCCAGCAGCTTAGCGCAGGGGGCGGACACTGAAGCTTTCTTT. Protein product: CASSLAQGADTEAFF.

The genes are TRBV9 and TRBJ2-2, with a possible D match to TRBD2 (5 bases). Trimming pared 3 bases from V and 7 bases from J, leaving 13 bases between. The CDR3 sequence is 14 residues long. From germline, CDR1 is SGDLS and CDR2 YYNGEE. CDR3 sequence reads: CASSGRTSYGELFF. CDR3 DNA: TGTGCCAGCAGCGGACGAACTAGTTACGGGGAGCTGTTTTTT. Full variable domain (missing parts from reference TRBV9 and TRBJ2-2): DSGVTQTPKHLITATGQRVTLRCSPRSGDLSVYWYQQSLDQGLQFLIQYYNGEERAKGNILERFSAQQFPDLHSELNLSSLELGDSALYFCASSGRTSYGELFFGEGSRLTVL.

The chain links TRBV29-1 to TRBJ1-1; 8 bases map to TRBD1. There are 11 residues in the CDR3. V shed 2 bases, J shed 13 bases, and the junction held 6 bases outside the gene matches. The germline gives CDR1 SQVTM, CDR2 ANQGSEA. The CDR3 region is CSVEFGTGVFF. Written as DNA, the CDR3 is TGCAGCGTTGAATTCGGGACAGGCGTTTTCTTT.

The rearrangement joins TRBV6-5 to TRBJ1-2; D not certain. CDR3 length: 15 residues. The V gene lost 8 bases and the J gene lost 0 bases, with 16 bases spanning the gap. Germline loops: CDR1 MNHEY, CDR2 SVGAGI. The CDR3 nucleotides are TGTGCCAGCCGCCCCAGGTTCGCCTCTAACTATGGCTACACCTTC. Its translation is CASRPRFASNYGYTF.

The gene calls are TRBV7-6 and TRBJ2-5; 8 positions agree with TRBD2. This CDR3 spans 13 amino acids. Germline V gives CDR1 SGHVS, CDR2 FNYEAQ. The V gene end was trimmed by 11 bases and the J gene end by 8 bases; junction bases not matched to a gene: 13. For the CDR3, the DNA is TGTGCCGGGGGCGGGACTAGAGGAGGAACCCAGTACTTC. Its protein is CAGGGTRGGTQYF. Looking up the rest from reference TRBV7-6 and TRBJ2-5 gives the full variable domain: GAGVSQSPRYKVTKRGQDVALRCDPISGHVSLYWYRQALGQGPEFLTYFNYEAQQDKSGLPNDRFSAERPEGSISTLTIQRTEQRDSAMYRCAGGGTRGGTQYFGPGTRLLVL.

For the CDR3, the DNA is TGTGCCAGCAGCTATCAGTGGACAGGGGGGGGGTACGAGCAGTACTTC. It yields the protein CASSYQWTGGGYEQYF. The chain carries TRBV11-2 and TRBJ2-7; 10 nucleotides match TRBD1. The length of the CDR3 is 16 residues. Germline CDR1 and CDR2: SGHAT and FQNNGV. Trimming removed 4 bases from V and 4 bases from J; junction bases left unmatched: 10.

The chain uses TRBV2 and TRBJ1-2; D gene uncertain. Germline CDR1 is SNHLY and CDR2 is FYNNEI. The V end lost 6 bases, the J end lost 5 bases, and 4 bases lay between the germline ends. The CDR3 totals 10 residues. CDR3 in amino acids: CASSGYGYTF. The CDR3 nucleotides are TGTGCCAGCAGCGGGTATGGCTACACCTTC. The complete variable domain, with remaining parts taken from reference TRBV2 and TRBJ1-2, reads EPEVTQTPSHQVTQMGQEVILRCVPISNHLYFYWYRQILGQKVEFLVSFYNNEISEKSEIFDDQFSVERPDGSNFTLKIRSTKLEDSAMYFCASSGYGYTFGSGTRLTVV.

The chain combines TRBV2 with TRBJ2-3; TRBD1 agrees at 8 bases. This CDR3 contains 20 residues. Trimming cost V 2 bases and J 6 bases; bases outside gene matches: 22. Per the germline V gene, CDR1 is SNHLY and CDR2 is FYNNEI. The DNA for the CDR3 is TGTGCCAGCAGTGAATCGAAAGGTCAACAGGCAGGGGGCGGTTTGGATACGCAGTATTTT. It translates to CASSESKGQQAGGGLDTQYF.

The chain recombines TRBV11-3 with TRBJ2-7; 7 positions agree with TRBD1. V gave up 6 bases and J gave up 3 bases; unmatched junction bases: 8. The CDR3 has 14 residues. Germline CDR1 and CDR2: SGHNT and YENEEA. CDR3 in amino acids: CASSLQGRNYEQYF. In DNA, the CDR3 is TGTGCCAGCAGTTTACAGGGGCGGAACTACGAGCAGTACTTC.

The chain recombines TRBV6-6 with TRBJ1-1; 7 bases are a match to TRBD1. Germline assignment: CDR1 MNHNY and CDR2 SVGAGI (reference sequence). The J segment lost 11 bases and the V segment lost 7 bases, leaving 13 bases of the junction unmatched. CDR3 length: 13 amino acids. The CDR3: CASTVGQPSRAFF. CDR3 nucleotides: TGTGCCAGCACCGTGGGACAGCCGTCCCGGGCTTTCTTT.

This chain joins TRBV30 and TRBJ1-2, with unresolved D. Germline CDR1 GTSNPN, CDR2 SVGIG (reference sequence). The CDR3 runs to 12 residues. Deletions cut 0 bases from V and 8 bases from J, with 10 bases between. This CDR3 is CAWSVPPRGYTF. CDR3 DNA sequence: TGTGCCTGGAGTGTACCCCCACGGGGCTACACCTTC.

The chain links TRBV19 to TRBJ1-1; the D is unclear. CDR3 length: 16 residues. The ends were cut back, 4 bases at V and 1 base at J, with 16 bases in the middle. Germline CDR1 LNHDA, CDR2 SQIVND (reference sequence). The CDR3 region is CASSTTYSSSNTEAFF. The CDR3 coding sequence is TGTGCCAGTAGTACCACCTACAGCAGCTCGAACACTGAAGCTTTCTTT.

The V call is TRBV30, the J call TRBJ1-2, with D maybe TRBD1 (5 bases). The CDR3 has 14 amino acids. Per the germline V gene, CDR1 is GTSNPN and CDR2 is SVGIG (reference sequence). V shed 2 bases and J shed 3 bases, with 13 bases lying between them. The CDR3 region has the DNA TGTGCCTGGAGTCCGTCGTTCAGGGACTATGGCTACACCTTC. Translating gives CAWSPSFRDYGYTF.

The chain carries TRBV15 and TRBJ1-1; 8 bases are a match to TRBD1. Germline-derived CDR1 and CDR2 are LNHNV and YYDKDF (reference sequence). V trimming: 5 bases; J trimming: 0 bases; junction bases outside the gene matches: 2. The CDR3 contains 14 residues. CDR3 sequence: CATSSDRVNTEAFF. In DNA, the CDR3 is TGTGCCACCAGCTCGGACAGGGTGAACACTGAAGCTTTCTTT.

The CDR3 DNA reads as TGCGCCAGCAGCCAAGCCCTCCCTGACAGGCGGAACACCGGGGAGCTGTTTTTT. This gives the protein CASSQALPDRRNTGELFF. The rearrangement links TRBV4-3 to TRBJ2-2; D may be TRBD1 (6 bases). The germline V and J ends were trimmed by 1 base and 1 base, with 16 bases remaining between them. There are 18 residues in the CDR3. The V gene's germline CDR1 is LGHNA and CDR2 YSLEER.

The genes are TRBV7-2 and TRBJ1-5; weak D call: TRBD1 (6 bases). This CDR3 is built from 16 residues. Germline assignment: CDR1 SGHTA and CDR2 FQGNSA. V was trimmed by 5 bases and J by 1 base, leaving 15 bases between them. Here the CDR3 DNA reads TGTGCCAGCAGCCTCGAAGGGGGTATGAGCAATCAGCCCCAGCATTTT. Its protein is CASSLEGGMSNQPQHF.

V and J are TRBV27 and TRBJ1-6; D possibly corresponds to TRBD1 (5 bases). Germline assignment: CDR1 MNHEY and CDR2 SMNVEV (reference sequence). Trimming took 6 bases from V and 1 from J, leaving 19 bases between them. The CDR3 totals 18 residues. The CDR3 region has the DNA TGTGCCAGCAGCCCCAGACAGAAGGTTAATTCCTATAATTCACCCCTCCACTTT. This translates into CASSPRQKVNSYNSPLHF.